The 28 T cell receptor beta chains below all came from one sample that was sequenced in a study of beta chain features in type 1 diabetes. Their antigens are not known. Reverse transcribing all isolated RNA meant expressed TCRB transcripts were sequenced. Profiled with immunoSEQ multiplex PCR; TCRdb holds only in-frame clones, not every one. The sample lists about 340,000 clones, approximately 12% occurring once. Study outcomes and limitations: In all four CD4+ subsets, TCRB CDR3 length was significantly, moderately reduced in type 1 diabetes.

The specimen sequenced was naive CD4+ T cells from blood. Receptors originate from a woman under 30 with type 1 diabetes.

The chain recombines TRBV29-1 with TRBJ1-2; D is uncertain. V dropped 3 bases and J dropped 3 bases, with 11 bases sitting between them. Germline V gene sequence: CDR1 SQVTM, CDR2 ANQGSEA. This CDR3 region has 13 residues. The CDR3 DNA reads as TGCAGCGTTGACCAGGTGAAGGACTATGGCTACACCTTC. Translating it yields CSVDQVKDYGYTF.

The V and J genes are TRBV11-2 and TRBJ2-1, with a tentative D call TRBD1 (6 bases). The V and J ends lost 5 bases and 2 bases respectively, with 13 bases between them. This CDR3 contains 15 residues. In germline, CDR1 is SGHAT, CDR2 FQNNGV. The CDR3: CASSRGSNTYNEQFF. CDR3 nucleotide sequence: TGTGCCAGCAGCAGGGGGAGTAACACCTACAATGAGCAGTTCTTC.

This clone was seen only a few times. The CDR3 nucleotides are TGTGCCAGCAGCCAACGACTAGGAGGTATCGATGAGCAGTTCTTC. This encodes CASSQRLGGIDEQFF. The chain is built from TRBV14 and TRBJ2-1, with a tentative D call TRBD2 (6 bases). The ends were cut back, 2 bases at V and 8 bases at J, with 16 bases in the middle. This CDR3 contains 15 residues. The germline CDR1 and CDR2 sequences are SGHDN and FVKESK.

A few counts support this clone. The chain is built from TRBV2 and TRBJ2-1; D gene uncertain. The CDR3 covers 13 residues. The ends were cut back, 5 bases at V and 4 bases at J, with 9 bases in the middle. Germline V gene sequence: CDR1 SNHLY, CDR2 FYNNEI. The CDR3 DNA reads TGTGCCAGCAGTCGTACTACTTACAATGAGCAGTTCTTC. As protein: CASSRTTYNEQFF.

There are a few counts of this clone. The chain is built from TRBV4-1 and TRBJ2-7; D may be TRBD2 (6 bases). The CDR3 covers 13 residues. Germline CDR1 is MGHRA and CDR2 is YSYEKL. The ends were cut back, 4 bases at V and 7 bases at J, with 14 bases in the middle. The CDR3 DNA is TGCGCCAGCAGCCCACCGTTGGCGGGGGAGCAGTACTTC. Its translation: CASSPPLAGEQYF.

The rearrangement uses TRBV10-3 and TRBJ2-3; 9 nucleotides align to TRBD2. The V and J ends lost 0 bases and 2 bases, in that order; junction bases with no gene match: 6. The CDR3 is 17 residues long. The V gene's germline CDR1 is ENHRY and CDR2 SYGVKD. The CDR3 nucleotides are TGTGCCATCAGTGAGTCGACGCGGGAGGGTAACACAGATACGCAGTATTTT. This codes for CAISESTREGNTDTQYF.

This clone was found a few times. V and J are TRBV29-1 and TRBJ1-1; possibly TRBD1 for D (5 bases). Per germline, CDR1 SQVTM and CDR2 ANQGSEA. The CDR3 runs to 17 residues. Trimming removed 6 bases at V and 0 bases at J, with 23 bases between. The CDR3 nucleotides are TGCAGCGTGGTAGGGACCCAGGGAGGACCTATGAACACTGAAGCTTTCTTT. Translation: CSVVGTQGGPMNTEAFF.

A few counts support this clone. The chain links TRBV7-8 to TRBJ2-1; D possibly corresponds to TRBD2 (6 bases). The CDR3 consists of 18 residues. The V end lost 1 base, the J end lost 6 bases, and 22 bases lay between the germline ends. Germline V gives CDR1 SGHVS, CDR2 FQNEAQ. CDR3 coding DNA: TGTGCCAGCAGCTTAGACCCGGGACTCTTAAACCCCCTCAATGAGCAGTTCTTC. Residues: CASSLDPGLLNPLNEQFF.

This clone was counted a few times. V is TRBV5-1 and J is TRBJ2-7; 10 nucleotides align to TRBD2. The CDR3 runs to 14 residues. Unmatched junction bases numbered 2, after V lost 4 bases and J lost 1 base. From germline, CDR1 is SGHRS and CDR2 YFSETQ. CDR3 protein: CASSRTSGSYEQYF. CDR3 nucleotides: TGCGCCAGCAGCCGGACTAGCGGTTCCTACGAGCAGTACTTC.

Here the CDR3 reads CASSDPGRETQYF. CDR3 bases: TGTGCCAGCAGCGACCCTGGGCGAGAGACCCAGTACTTC. The V gene is TRBV5-6, the J gene TRBJ2-5; D uncertain. CDR1 and CDR2 (germline): SGHDT, YYEEEE. The CDR3 extends over 13 amino acids. V lost 4 bases, J lost 4 bases, and 11 bases lay in between.

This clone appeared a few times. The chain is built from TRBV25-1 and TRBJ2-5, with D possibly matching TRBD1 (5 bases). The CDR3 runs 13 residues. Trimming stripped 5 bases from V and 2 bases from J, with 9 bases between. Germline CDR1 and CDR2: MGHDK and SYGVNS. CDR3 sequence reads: CASSRGFQETQYF. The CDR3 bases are TGTGCCAGCAGTAGGGGTTTTCAAGAGACCCAGTACTTC.

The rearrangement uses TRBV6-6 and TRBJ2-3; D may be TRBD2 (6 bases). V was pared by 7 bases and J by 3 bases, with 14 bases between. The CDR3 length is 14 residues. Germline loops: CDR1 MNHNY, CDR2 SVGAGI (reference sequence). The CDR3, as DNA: TGTGCCAGCAAAACGCGGGACCATACAGATACGCAGTATTTT. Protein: CASKTRDHTDTQYF.

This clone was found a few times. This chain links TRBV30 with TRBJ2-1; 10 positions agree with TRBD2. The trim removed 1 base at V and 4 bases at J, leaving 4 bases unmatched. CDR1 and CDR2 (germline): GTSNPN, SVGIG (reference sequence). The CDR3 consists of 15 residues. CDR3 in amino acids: CAWSAGLASYNEQFF. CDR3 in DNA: TGTGCCTGGAGTGCGGGACTAGCGTCTTACAATGAGCAGTTCTTC.

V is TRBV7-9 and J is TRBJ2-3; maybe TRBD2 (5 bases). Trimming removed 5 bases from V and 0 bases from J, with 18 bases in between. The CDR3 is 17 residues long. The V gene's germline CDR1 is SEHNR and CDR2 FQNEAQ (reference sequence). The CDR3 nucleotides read TGTGCCAGCAGCCACGGGGAATCGGCTGTTAGCACAGATACGCAGTATTTT. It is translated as CASSHGESAVSTDTQYF.

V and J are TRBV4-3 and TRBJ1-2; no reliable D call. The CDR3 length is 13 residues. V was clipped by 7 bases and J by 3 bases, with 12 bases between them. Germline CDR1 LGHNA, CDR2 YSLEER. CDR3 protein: CASTSRPDYGYTF. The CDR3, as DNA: TGCGCCAGCACAAGCCGTCCTGACTATGGCTACACCTTC.

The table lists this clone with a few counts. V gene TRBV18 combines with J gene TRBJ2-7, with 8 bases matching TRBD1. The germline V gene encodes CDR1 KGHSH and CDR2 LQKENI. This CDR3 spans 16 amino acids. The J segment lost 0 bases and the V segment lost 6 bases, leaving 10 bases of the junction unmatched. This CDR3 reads CASSPSGTGDSYEQYF. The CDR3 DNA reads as TGTGCCAGCTCGCCCTCCGGGACAGGCGACTCCTACGAGCAGTACTTC.

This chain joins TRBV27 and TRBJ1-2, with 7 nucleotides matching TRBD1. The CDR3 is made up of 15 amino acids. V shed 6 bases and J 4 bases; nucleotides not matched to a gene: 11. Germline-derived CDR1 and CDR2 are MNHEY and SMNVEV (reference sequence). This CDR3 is CASSQLSTGSYGYTF. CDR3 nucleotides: TGTGCCAGCAGCCAACTCTCGACAGGGAGCTATGGCTACACCTTC.

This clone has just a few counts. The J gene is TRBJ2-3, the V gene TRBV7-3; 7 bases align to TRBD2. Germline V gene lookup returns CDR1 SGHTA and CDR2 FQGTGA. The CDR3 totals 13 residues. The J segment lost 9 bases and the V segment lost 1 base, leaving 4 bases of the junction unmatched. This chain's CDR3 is CASSLKGAGTQYF. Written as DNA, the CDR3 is TGTGCCAGCAGCTTAAAGGGAGCGGGGACGCAGTATTTT.

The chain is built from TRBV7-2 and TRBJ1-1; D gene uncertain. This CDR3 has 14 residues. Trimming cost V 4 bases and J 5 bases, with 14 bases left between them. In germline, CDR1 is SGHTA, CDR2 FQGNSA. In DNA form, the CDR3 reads TGTGCCAGCAGCTCCCGGGCGAGCGGGACTGAAGCTTTCTTT. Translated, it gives CASSSRASGTEAFF. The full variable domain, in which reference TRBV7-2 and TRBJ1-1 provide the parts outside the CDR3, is GAGVSQSPSNKVTEKGKDVELRCDPISGHTALYWYRQSLGQGLEFLIYFQGNSAPDKSGLPSDRFSAERTGGSVSTLTIQRTQQEDSAVYLCASSSRASGTEAFFGQGTRLTVV.

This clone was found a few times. The CDR3 is CASRGTGEAFF. CDR3 nucleotide sequence: TGTGCCAGCAGGGGGACAGGGGAAGCTTTCTTT. V usage is TRBV2 and J usage is TRBJ1-1, with 9 bases fitting TRBD1. The V and J ends lost 6 bases and 8 bases, in that order; junction bases with no gene match: 1. Germline values: CDR1 SNHLY, CDR2 FYNNEI. CDR3 length: 11 amino acids.

CDR3 loop: CASSPGTAHRYTF. CDR3 bases: TGTGCCAGCAGCCCAGGGACAGCCCATCGCTACACCTTC. The rearrangement links TRBV7-9 to TRBJ1-2; TRBD1 matches at 7 bases. The CDR3 is made up of 13 amino acids. V lost 5 bases to trimming and J lost 9 bases; unmatched junction nucleotides: 9. CDR1 and CDR2 from the germline V gene are SEHNR and FQNEAQ (reference sequence).

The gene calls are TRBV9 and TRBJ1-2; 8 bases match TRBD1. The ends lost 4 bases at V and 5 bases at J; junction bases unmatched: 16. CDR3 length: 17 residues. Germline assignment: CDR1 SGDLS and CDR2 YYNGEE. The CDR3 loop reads CASSPQTDRELLYGYTF. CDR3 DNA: TGTGCCAGCAGCCCCCAGACGGACAGGGAGCTCCTTTATGGCTACACCTTC.

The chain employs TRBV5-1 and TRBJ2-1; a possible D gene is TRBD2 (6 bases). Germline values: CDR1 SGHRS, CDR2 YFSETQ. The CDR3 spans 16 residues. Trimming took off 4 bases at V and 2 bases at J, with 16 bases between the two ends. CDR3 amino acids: CASSGRGRSTYNEQFF. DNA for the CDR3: TGCGCCAGCAGCGGTCGGGGGAGGTCGACCTACAATGAGCAGTTCTTC.

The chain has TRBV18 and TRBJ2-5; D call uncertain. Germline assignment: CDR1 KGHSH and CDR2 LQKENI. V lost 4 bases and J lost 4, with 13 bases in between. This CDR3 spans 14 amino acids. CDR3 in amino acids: CASSLGMRLETQYF. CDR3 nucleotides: TGTGCCAGCTCACTCGGAATGAGGTTAGAGACCCAGTACTTC.

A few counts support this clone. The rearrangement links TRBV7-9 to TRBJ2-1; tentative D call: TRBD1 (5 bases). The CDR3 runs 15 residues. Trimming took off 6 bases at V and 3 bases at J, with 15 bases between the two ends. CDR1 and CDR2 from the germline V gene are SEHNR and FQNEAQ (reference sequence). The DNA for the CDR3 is TGTGCCAGCAGTGGGGCGGAGAATGGCTACAATGAGCAGTTCTTC. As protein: CASSGAENGYNEQFF.

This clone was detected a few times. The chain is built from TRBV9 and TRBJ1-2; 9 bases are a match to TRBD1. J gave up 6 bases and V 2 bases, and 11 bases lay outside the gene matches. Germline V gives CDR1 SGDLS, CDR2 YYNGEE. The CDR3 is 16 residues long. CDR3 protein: CASSVYDRGIGHGYTF. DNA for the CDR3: TGTGCCAGCAGCGTTTACGACAGGGGGATTGGGCATGGCTACACCTTC.

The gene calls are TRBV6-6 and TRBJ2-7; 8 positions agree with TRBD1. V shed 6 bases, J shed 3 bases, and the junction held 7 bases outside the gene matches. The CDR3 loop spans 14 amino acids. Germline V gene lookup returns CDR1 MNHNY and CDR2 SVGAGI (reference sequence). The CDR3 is CASRSMDRDYEQYV. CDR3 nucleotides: TGTGCCAGCAGGTCTATGGACAGGGACTACGAGCAGTACGTC.

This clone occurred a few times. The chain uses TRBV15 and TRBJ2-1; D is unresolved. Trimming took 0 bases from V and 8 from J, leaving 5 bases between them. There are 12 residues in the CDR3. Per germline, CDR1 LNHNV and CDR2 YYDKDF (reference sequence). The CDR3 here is CATSRDRDEQFF. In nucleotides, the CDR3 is TGTGCCACCAGCAGAGATCGTGATGAGCAGTTCTTC.